These 20 T cell receptor beta chains share one sample of origin, sequenced in a study of blood T cell repertoires in COVID-19. Profiled with immunoSEQ multiplex PCR; TCRdb holds only in-frame clones, not every one. The sample lists approximately 91,000 clones, 80% occurring once. Material for sequencing was peripheral blood. The source is a human donor in a cohort sampled during active COVID-19.

The chain carries TRBV5-1 and TRBJ2-1, with 14 bases that match TRBD2. J gave up 5 bases and V 3 bases, and 10 bases lay outside the gene matches. Germline V gives CDR1 SGHRS, CDR2 YFSETQ. This CDR3 is built from 18 residues. The CDR3 DNA follows: TGCGCCAGCAGCTCCCTAGGTTTGGGACTAGCGGGAGACAATGAGCAGTTCTTC. Translating it yields CASSSLGLGLAGDNEQFF.

V and J are TRBV14 and TRBJ2-1; 7 bases fit TRBD1. The V and J ends lost 3 bases and 4 bases, in that order; junction bases with no gene match: 6. The CDR3 consists of 15 residues. CDR1 and CDR2 (germline): SGHDN, FVKESK. CDR3 nucleotide sequence: TGTGCCAGCAGCCATGAGGCAGGGGGATACAATGAGCAGTTCTTC. Its translation is CASSHEAGGYNEQFF.

The V and J genes are TRBV3-1 (or the pseudogene TRBV3-2) and TRBJ2-7; 9 nucleotides match TRBD1. Germline values: CDR1 LGHDT, CDR2 YNNKEL (reference sequence). The CDR3 sequence is 15 residues long. V lost 4 bases and J lost 2; bases outside the gene matches: 6. The CDR3 is CASSLKQGATYEQYF. CDR3 bases: TGTGCCAGCAGCCTAAAACAGGGGGCCACCTACGAGCAGTACTTC.

The V call is TRBV7-9, the J call TRBJ2-5; D is undetermined. Trimming left V 8 bases short and J 1 base short, with 8 bases between. Germline CDR1 reads SEHNR; CDR2 reads FQNEAQ (reference sequence). CDR3 length: 12 residues. The CDR3 protein is CASGEVQETQYF. The CDR3 bases are TGTGCCAGCGGAGAGGTCCAAGAGACCCAGTACTTC. Full variable domain (rest looked up from reference TRBV7-9 and TRBJ2-5): DTGVSQNPRHKITKRGQNVTFRCDPISEHNRLYWYRQTLGQGPEFLTYFQNEAQLEKSRLLSDRFSAERPKGSFSTLEIQRTEQGDSAMYLCASGEVQETQYFGPGTRLLVL.

V and J are TRBV27 and TRBJ2-7; possibly TRBD1 for D (6 bases). Trimming stripped 6 bases from V and 3 bases from J, with 15 bases between. Germline lookup yields CDR1 MNHEY and CDR2 SMNVEV (reference sequence). This CDR3 is built from 14 residues. CDR3 region: CASRPRQVGYEQYF. The CDR3 nucleotides read TGTGCCAGCAGGCCCAGACAGGTGGGCTACGAGCAGTACTTC.

The V call is TRBV5-4, the J call TRBJ2-5; tentatively, D is TRBD2 (7 bases). The V gene lost 4 bases and the J gene lost 4 bases, with 17 bases spanning the gap. The CDR3 contains 15 residues. CDR1 SGHNT and CDR2 YYREEE come from the germline V gene (reference sequence). The CDR3 region has the DNA TGTGCCAGCAGCCGAAGGGGGGGCCAGGGAGAGACCCAGTACTTC. It codes for CASSRRGGQGETQYF. Looking up the rest from reference TRBV5-4 and TRBJ2-5 gives the full variable domain: ETGVTQSPTHLIKTRGQQVTLRCSSQSGHNTVSWYQQALGQGPQFIFQYYREEENGRGNFPPRFSGLQFPNYSSELNVNALELDDSALYLCASSRRGGQGETQYFGPGTRLLVL.

This chain uses TRBV5-3 with TRBJ2-1; D perhaps matches TRBD2 (5 bases). TRBV5-3 is sorted into the ORF group, with uncertain function. V lost 3 bases, J lost 14 bases, and 21 bases lay in between. The CDR3 is 14 amino acids. The DNA of the CDR3 is TGTGCCAGAAGCTCCAGCGGCGCCGCCTCCCTGGAGTTCTTC. It codes for CARSSSGAASLEFF.

This rearrangement joins TRBV10-3 to TRBJ2-1; maybe TRBD1 (6 bases). CDR1 is ENHRY, CDR2 SYGVKD, per germline. V lost 4 bases and J 7 bases, leaving 14 bases between the germline ends. This CDR3 has 14 amino acids. The CDR3 DNA is TGTGCCATCAGTGGAGGGGGATCTAGGAATGAGCAGTTCTTC. This encodes CAISGGGSRNEQFF.

J is TRBJ2-7 and V is TRBV6-5; TRBD1 aligns across 8 bases. This CDR3 comprises 13 residues. Germline V gene lookup returns CDR1 MNHEY and CDR2 SVGAGI. With V trimmed by 10 bases and J by 4 bases, 9 bases remained unmatched. CDR3 amino acids: CATLAGGLYEQYF. As DNA, the CDR3 is TGTGCCACCTTGGCAGGGGGCCTTTACGAGCAGTACTTC.

This clone was recorded only once. The rearrangement uses TRBV25-1 and TRBJ2-7; D call uncertain. The CDR3 is 12 amino acids. V was shortened by 3 bases and J by 4 bases, with 7 bases between the two germline ends. Germline CDR1 MGHDK, CDR2 SYGVNS. The CDR3 DNA sequence: TGTGCCAGCAGTGACGTCCCGTACGAGCAGTACTTC. Protein sequence: CASSDVPYEQYF.

J is TRBJ2-7 and V is TRBV7-9; 10 bases align to TRBD2. This CDR3 is built from 14 residues. Per the germline V gene, CDR1 is SEHNR and CDR2 is FQNEAQ (reference sequence). The junction had 5 bases not matched to a gene; V was cut back by 6 bases and J by 3 bases. The CDR3 DNA is TGTGCCAGCAGGGCTAGCGGGAGCCGCTACGAGCAGTACTTC. Amino acid sequence: CASRASGSRYEQYF.

The chain uses TRBV7-8 and TRBJ2-4; D is perhaps TRBD2 (6 bases). CDR1 SGHVS and CDR2 FQNEAQ come from the germline V gene. V was trimmed by 4 bases and J by 9 bases, leaving 13 bases between them. This CDR3 region has 13 residues. As DNA, the CDR3 is TGTGCCAGCAGCTATAGCGGTCAGAGCATTCAGTACTTC. Protein sequence: CASSYSGQSIQYF. Together with reference TRBV7-8 and TRBJ2-4, the CDR3 gives the full variable domain: GAGVSQSPRYKVAKRGQDVALRCDPISGHVSLFWYQQALGQGPEFLTYFQNEAQLDKSGLPSDRFFAERPEGSVSTLKIQRTQQEDSAVYLCASSYSGQSIQYFGAGTRLSVL.

About this clone: At one boundary the junction diverges from the germline segment, which might be a read error. V gene TRBV4-1 combines with J gene TRBJ2-2; the D gene is possibly TRBD1 (5 bases). The germline V gene has CDR1 MGHRA and CDR2 YSYEKL. CDR3 size: 15 residues. CDR3 region: CASSHNKGNPGELFF. CDR3 sequence (DNA): TGCGCCAGCAGCCATAACAAGGGGAACCCCGGGGAGCTGTTTTTT.

The chain is built from TRBV27 and TRBJ2-2, with 8 bases matching TRBD1. Germline CDR1 and CDR2: MNHEY and SMNVEV (reference sequence). This CDR3 contains 14 residues. V lost 4 bases, J lost 4 bases, and 2 bases stayed unmatched. CDR3 residues: CASSSGGLTGELFF. CDR3 nucleotides: TGTGCCAGCAGTTCAGGGGGCCTCACCGGGGAGCTGTTTTTT.

The chain links TRBV19 to TRBJ2-7; no clear D. The CDR3 extends over 15 amino acids. The germline V and J ends were trimmed by 6 bases and 3 bases, with 18 bases remaining between them. The V gene's germline CDR1 is LNHDA and CDR2 SQIVND (reference sequence). The CDR3 region has the DNA TGTGCCAGTAGGGAAAGACATACCCTTGGCTACGAGCAGTACTTC. Encoded protein: CASRERHTLGYEQYF.

The chain uses TRBV7-5 and TRBJ2-5; TRBD2, the table's D call, was not compared with the DNA. TRBV7-5 is an annotated pseudogene. The CDR3 runs to 14 residues. The CDR3 sequence is CVRSLLEAASGQYF. In nucleotides, the CDR3 is TGTGTCAGAAGCTTACTAGAGGCAGCCTCGGGCCAGTACTTC.

V and J are TRBV4-1 and TRBJ2-5; D remains ambiguous. Germline-derived CDR1 and CDR2 are MGHRA and YSYEKL. Trimming pared 4 bases from V and 1 base from J, leaving 10 bases between. The CDR3 consists of 14 residues. The CDR3 loop reads CASSRGFGQETQYF. The CDR3 region has the DNA TGCGCCAGCAGCCGCGGATTCGGCCAAGAGACCCAGTACTTC.

The chain is built from TRBV5-1 and TRBJ2-7; maybe TRBD1 (6 bases). V was clipped by 0 bases and J by 3 bases, with 13 bases between them. This CDR3 region has 15 residues. The V gene's germline CDR1 is SGHRS and CDR2 YFSETQ. Here the CDR3 DNA reads TGCGCCAGCAGCTTGGAACAGGGTGGGGACTACGAGCAGTACTTC. Its translation is CASSLEQGGDYEQYF. The complete variable domain, with remaining parts taken from reference TRBV5-1 and TRBJ2-7, reads KAGVTQTPRYLIKTRGQQVTLSCSPISGHRSVSWYQQTPGQGLQFLFEYFSETQRNKGNFPGRFSGRQFSNSRSEMNVSTLELGDSALYLCASSLEQGGDYEQYFGPGTRLTVT.

The CDR3 DNA reads as TGTGCCAGCAGCTTACCGGGACAGGGGGCTTATGCTTTCTTT. As protein: CASSLPGQGAYAFF. This chain uses TRBV11-1 with TRBJ1-1, with 12 bases that match TRBD1. V was clipped by 2 bases and J by 11 bases; unmatched bases: 6. The CDR3 is 14 amino acids. Germline values: CDR1 SGHAT, CDR2 FQDESV (reference sequence).

DNA for the CDR3: TGTGCCAGCAGCCAGGGACAGAACACTGAAGCTTTCTTT. Amino acids: CASSQGQNTEAFF. The rearrangement uses TRBV28 and TRBJ1-1; D might be TRBD1 (6 bases). Germline-derived CDR1 and CDR2 are MDHEN and SYDVKM. The CDR3 contains 13 residues. The V end was cut by 6 bases, the J end by 1 base, with 9 bases between.